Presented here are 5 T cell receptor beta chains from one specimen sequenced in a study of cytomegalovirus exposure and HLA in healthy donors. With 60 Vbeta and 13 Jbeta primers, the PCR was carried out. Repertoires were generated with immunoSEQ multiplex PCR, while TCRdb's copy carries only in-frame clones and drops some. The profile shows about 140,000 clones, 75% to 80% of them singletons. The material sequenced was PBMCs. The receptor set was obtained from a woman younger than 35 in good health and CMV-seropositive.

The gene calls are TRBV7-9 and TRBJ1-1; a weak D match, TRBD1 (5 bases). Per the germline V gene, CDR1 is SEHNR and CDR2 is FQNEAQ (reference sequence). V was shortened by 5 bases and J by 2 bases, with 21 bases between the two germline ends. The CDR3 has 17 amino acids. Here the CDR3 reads CASSPPFGGSANTEAFF. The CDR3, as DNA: TGTGCCAGCAGCCCCCCGTTCGGGGGGTCAGCAAACACTGAAGCTTTCTTT.

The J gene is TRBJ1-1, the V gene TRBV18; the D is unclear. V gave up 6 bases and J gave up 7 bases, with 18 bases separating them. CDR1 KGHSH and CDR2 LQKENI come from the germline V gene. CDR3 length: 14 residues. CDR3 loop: CASSPTNTAGEAFF. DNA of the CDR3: TGTGCCAGCTCTCCCACCAACACGGCGGGTGAAGCTTTCTTT.

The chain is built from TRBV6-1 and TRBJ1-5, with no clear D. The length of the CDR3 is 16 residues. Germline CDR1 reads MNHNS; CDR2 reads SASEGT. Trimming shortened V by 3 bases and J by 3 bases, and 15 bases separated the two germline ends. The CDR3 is CASSDLSARNNQPQHF. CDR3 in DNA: TGTGCCAGCAGTGACTTGTCAGCCAGGAACAATCAGCCCCAGCATTTT.

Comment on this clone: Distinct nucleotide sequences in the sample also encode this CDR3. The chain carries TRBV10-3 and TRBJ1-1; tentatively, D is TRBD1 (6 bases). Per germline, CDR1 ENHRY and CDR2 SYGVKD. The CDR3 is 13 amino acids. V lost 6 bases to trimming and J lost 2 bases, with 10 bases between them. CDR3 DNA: TGTGCCATCAGGGTACAGGGAAACACTGAAGCTTTCTTT. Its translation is CAIRVQGNTEAFF.

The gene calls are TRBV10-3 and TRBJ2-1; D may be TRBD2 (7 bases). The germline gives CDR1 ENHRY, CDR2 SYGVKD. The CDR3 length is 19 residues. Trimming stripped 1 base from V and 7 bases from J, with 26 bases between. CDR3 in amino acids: CAISEFPPMGRGPRNEQFF. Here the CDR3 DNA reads TGTGCCATCAGTGAGTTTCCCCCCATGGGGCGGGGGCCCCGGAATGAGCAGTTCTTC.